This T cell receptor (beta chain) was profiled in a study of OX40 agonist ivuxolimab in advanced cancers. Study-wide results and caveats: At 0.1 to 3.0 mg/kg and by week 6, clonal expansion occurred in CD4+ and CD8+ blood T cells.

Data came from immunoSEQ multiplex PCR; TCRdb stores just in-frame clones and leaves some out. This table holds 70,000 to 100,000 clones, about 85% found once. Remarks on this clone: The antigen is unknown.

Blood got drawn at baseline, again on cycle 4 day 1, and then on cycle 7 day 1. The CDR3 runs 15 residues. The V end lost 2 bases, the J end lost 9 bases, and 14 bases lay between the germline ends. The germline V gene encodes CDR1 MNHEY and CDR2 SVGAGI. This specimen was CD4+ or CD8+ T cells sorted from blood, taken in a trial of the OX40 agonist ivuxolimab. The V call is TRBV6-5, the J call TRBJ1-6; no reliable D call. The TCR originated in an adult with an advanced solid tumor such as melanoma, head and neck, liver or kidney cancer. Here the CDR3 DNA reads TGTGCCAGCAGTTACCATAGAATAGAAAGTTCACCCCTCCACTTT. Translated, it gives CASSYHRIESSPLHF.